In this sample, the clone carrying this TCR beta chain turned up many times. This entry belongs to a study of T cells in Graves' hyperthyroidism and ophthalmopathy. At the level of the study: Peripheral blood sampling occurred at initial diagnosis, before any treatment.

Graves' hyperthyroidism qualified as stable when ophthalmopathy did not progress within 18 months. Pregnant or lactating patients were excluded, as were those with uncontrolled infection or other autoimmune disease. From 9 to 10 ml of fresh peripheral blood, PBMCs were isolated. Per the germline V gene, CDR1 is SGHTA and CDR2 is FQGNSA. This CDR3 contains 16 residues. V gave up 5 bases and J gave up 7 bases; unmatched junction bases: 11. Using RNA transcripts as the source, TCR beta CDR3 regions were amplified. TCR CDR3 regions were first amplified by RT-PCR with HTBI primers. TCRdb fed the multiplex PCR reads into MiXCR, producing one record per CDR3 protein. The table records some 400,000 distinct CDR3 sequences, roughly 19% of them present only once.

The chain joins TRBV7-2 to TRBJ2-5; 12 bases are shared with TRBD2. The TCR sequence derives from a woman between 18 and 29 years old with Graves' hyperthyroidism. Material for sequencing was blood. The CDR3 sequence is CASSATLAGGQGTQYF. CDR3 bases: TGTGCCAGCAGCGCGACGCTAGCGGGGGGGCAGGGGACCCAGTACTTC.